The 16 T cell receptor beta chains presented below share a single source sample, sequenced in a study of shared clonotypes between healthy human individuals. Sequenced by immunoSEQ multiplex PCR; TCRdb stores in-frame clones only, minus some. The repertoire holds 2 million to 2.5 million clones, with roughly 94% as singletons. The sequenced material came from naive CD4+ T cells sorted from blood. Subset meaning: CD45RA+ positively selected. Every receptor here comes from a man between 18 and 35 years old in good health.

V gene TRBV6-4 combines with J gene TRBJ1-2, with 9 bases that match TRBD1. This CDR3 has 15 residues. Germline trimming cut 0 bases from V and 7 bases from J; bases unmatched to any gene: 6. Germline V gives CDR1 MRHNA, CDR2 SNTAGT. CDR3 DNA sequence: TGTGCCAGCAGTGACTCGAGGGACAGGGAACGTGGCTACACCTTC. This translates into CASSDSRDRERGYTF.

The J gene is TRBJ2-3, the V gene TRBV18, with a possible D match to TRBD1 (5 bases). Germline lookup yields CDR1 KGHSH and CDR2 LQKENI. Trimming stripped 2 bases from V and 0 bases from J, with 15 bases between. This CDR3 region has 17 residues. This chain's CDR3 is CASSPRLRQTSTDTQYF. The CDR3 DNA is TGTGCCAGCTCACCAAGGTTGAGACAGACGAGCACAGATACGCAGTATTTT.

The rearrangement joins TRBV9 to TRBJ1-6; a possible D gene is TRBD1 (5 bases). This CDR3 is built from 18 residues. Germline V CDR1 and CDR2: SGDLS, YYNGEE. V lost 0 bases and J 0 bases, leaving 13 bases between the germline ends. CDR3: CASSVDPGGSSYNSPLHF. For the CDR3, the DNA is TGTGCCAGCAGCGTAGACCCCGGGGGGAGCTCCTATAATTCACCCCTCCACTTT.

The chain is built from TRBV28 and TRBJ2-7; D possibly corresponds to TRBD2 (6 bases). The germline CDR1 and CDR2 sequences are MDHEN and SYDVKM. This CDR3 region has 14 residues. V was trimmed by 5 bases and J by 3 bases, leaving 14 bases between them. CDR3 sequence: CASSAGQIYYEQYF. In DNA, the CDR3 is TGTGCCAGCAGTGCGGGGCAGATCTACTACGAGCAGTACTTC. Filled out from reference TRBV28 and TRBJ2-7, the complete variable domain reads DVKVTQSSRYLVKRTGEKVFLECVQDMDHENMFWYRQDPGLGLRLIYFSYDVKMKEKGDIPEGYSVSREKKERFSLILESASTNQTSMYLCASSAGQIYYEQYFGPGTRLTVT.

This chain uses TRBV2 with TRBJ1-1; D is undetermined. The germline CDR1 and CDR2 sequences are SNHLY and FYNNEI. With 5 bases removed from V and 3 bases from J, the gap between germline ends came to 10 bases. The CDR3 runs to 13 residues. The DNA for the CDR3 is TGTGCCAGCAGTTTTCGGGTTTACACTGAAGCTTTCTTT. Its protein is CASSFRVYTEAFF.

This chain uses TRBV11-3 with TRBJ2-1; D ambiguous. The CDR3 totals 13 residues. Between the trimmed V and J ends, which lost 3 bases and 1 base, there was a span of 4 bases. In germline, CDR1 is SGHNT, CDR2 YENEEA. This chain's CDR3 is CASSFDSYNEQFF. The CDR3 DNA sequence: TGTGCCAGCAGCTTCGATTCCTACAATGAGCAGTTCTTC.

The rearrangement links TRBV5-1 to TRBJ2-7; 9 bases are a match to TRBD1. The CDR3 is 13 residues long. The germline CDR1 and CDR2 sequences are SGHRS and YFSETQ. With 7 bases clipped from V and 3 bases from J, the junction kept 5 bases outside the gene matches. The CDR3 coding sequence is TGCGCCAGCGCCCGGACAGGGGACTACGAGCAGTACTTC. The encoded protein is CASARTGDYEQYF. Drawing the rest from reference TRBV5-1 and TRBJ2-7, the complete variable domain is KAGVTQTPRYLIKTRGQQVTLSCSPISGHRSVSWYQQTPGQGLQFLFEYFSETQRNKGNFPGRFSGRQFSNSRSEMNVSTLELGDSALYLCASARTGDYEQYFGPGTRLTVT.

The V gene is TRBV5-1, the J gene TRBJ1-1; D possibly corresponds to TRBD1 (6 bases). The length of the CDR3 is 12 residues. Trimming removed 5 bases from V and 6 bases from J, with 11 bases in between. The V gene's germline CDR1 is SGHRS and CDR2 YFSETQ. The CDR3: CASRTPGAEAFF. CDR3 nucleotide sequence: TGCGCCAGCAGGACCCCAGGGGCTGAAGCTTTCTTT.

This clone came up once. At the DNA level, this CDR3 is encoded by other sequences in the same sample as well. CDR3 in DNA: TGTGCCAGCAGTAGAAGCGGGGGAGACACCTACGAGCAGTACTTC. Translated, it gives CASSRSGGDTYEQYF. The V call is TRBV6-5, the J call TRBJ2-7, with TRBD2 identical over 8 bases. Losses at the gene ends were 5 bases for V and 2 bases for J; bases not matched to a gene: 8. Looked up from germline, CDR1 is MNHEY and CDR2 is SVGAGI. The CDR3 has 15 amino acids.

The chain is built from TRBV4-3 and TRBJ1-2; no reliable D call. This CDR3 is built from 15 residues. Germline V gene data show CDR1 as LGHNA and CDR2 as YSLEER. V dropped 0 bases and J dropped 3 bases, with 11 bases sitting between them. The CDR3 sequence: CASSQDPTEHYGYTF. DNA of the CDR3: TGCGCCAGCAGCCAAGATCCAACAGAGCACTATGGCTACACCTTC.

The chain combines TRBV29-1 with TRBJ2-7; 15 nucleotides line up with TRBD2. The germline V gene encodes CDR1 SQVTM and CDR2 ANQGSEA. The V and J ends lost 4 bases and 3 bases, in that order; junction bases with no gene match: 4. The CDR3 contains 15 residues. This chain's CDR3 is CSVGGLAGGVYEQYF. For the CDR3, the DNA is TGCAGCGTTGGAGGACTAGCGGGAGGGGTCTACGAGCAGTACTTC.

CDR3 sequence reads: CASSLAHSGLAGGPLLAKNIQYF. The DNA for the CDR3 is TGCGCCAGCAGCTTGGCCCACTCAGGACTAGCGGGAGGCCCACTTCTAGCCAAAAACATTCAGTACTTC. V gene TRBV5-1 combines with J gene TRBJ2-4; 14 nucleotides match TRBD2. The germline V gene has CDR1 SGHRS and CDR2 YFSETQ. J gave up 0 bases and V 0 bases, and 17 bases lay outside the gene matches. CDR3 length: 23 amino acids.

The V and J genes are TRBV27 and TRBJ2-1; 14 nucleotides line up with TRBD2. The germline CDR1 and CDR2 sequences are MNHEY and SMNVEV (reference sequence). The V segment lost 3 bases and the J segment 8 bases; nucleotides outside the gene matches: 6. This CDR3 is built from 16 residues. The CDR3 spells CASSFRLAGGLYEQFF. Written as DNA, the CDR3 is TGTGCCAGCAGTTTTCGACTAGCGGGAGGGCTTTATGAGCAGTTCTTC.

This chain uses TRBV11-3 with TRBJ2-2; unclear D gene. The CDR3 runs to 14 residues. Trimming took 3 bases from V and 5 from J, leaving 10 bases between them. Germline CDR1 and CDR2: SGHNT and YENEEA. CDR3 DNA: TGTGCCAGCAGCTTTAGTTCGCGGACCGGGGAGCTGTTTTTT. Translating it yields CASSFSSRTGELFF.

The chain recombines TRBV4-1 with TRBJ1-4, with 9 bases matching TRBD1. The CDR3 sequence is 16 residues long. Germline values: CDR1 MGHRA, CDR2 YSYEKL. The V segment lost 3 bases and the J segment 11 bases; nucleotides outside the gene matches: 13. CDR3 sequence reads: CASSHPLDRGGEKLFF. CDR3 sequence (DNA): TGCGCCAGCAGCCACCCCCTAGACAGGGGGGGAGAGAAACTGTTTTTT.

The chain joins TRBV2 to TRBJ2-5; D may be TRBD1 or TRBD2 (6 bases each). The CDR3 loop spans 15 amino acids. The V end lost 2 bases, the J end lost 4 bases, and 14 bases lay between the germline ends. Germline V gives CDR1 SNHLY, CDR2 FYNNEI. The CDR3 region has the DNA TGTGCCAGCAGTGAACAGGGGTTCGGGAGAGAGACCCAGTACTTC. This sequence encodes CASSEQGFGRETQYF.